This T cell receptor (beta chain) was profiled in a study of T cell repertoires in cytomegalovirus infection. Study background: Newly reported HLA-C-restricted and thoroughly characterized HLA-B-restricted CMV epitopes were employed. Public signatures in TCR beta pointed to CMV infection and matching HLA type. Study observations and caveats: The ex vivo response showed dominance by HLA-C-restricted CMV-specific TCR beta clonotypes. Summed frequency of shared TCR beta families picked out CMV carriers who also had the relevant HLA.

One entry per CDR3 protein results from TCRdb running MiXCR on the reads. The data contain roughly 340,000 distinct CDR3 sequences, about 28% of them singletons. Trimming took off 2 bases at V and 1 base at J, with 15 bases between the two ends. The CDR3 runs to 16 residues. In germline, CDR1 is SGHDT, CDR2 YYEEEE. Points on this clonotype: Its specificity is unknown.

The receptor was derived from a human donor in good health (CMV status not recorded). Some clones in this sample may be carry-over from other donors' samples. The sequencing used cultured PBMCs, collected from culture after CMV antigen stimulation. J is TRBJ1-2 and V is TRBV5-6, with D possibly being TRBD1 (6 bases). CDR3 coding DNA: TGTGCCAGCAGCTTCCTGGGACAACGAAATAACTATGGCTACACCTTC. It yields the protein CASSFLGQRNNYGYTF.